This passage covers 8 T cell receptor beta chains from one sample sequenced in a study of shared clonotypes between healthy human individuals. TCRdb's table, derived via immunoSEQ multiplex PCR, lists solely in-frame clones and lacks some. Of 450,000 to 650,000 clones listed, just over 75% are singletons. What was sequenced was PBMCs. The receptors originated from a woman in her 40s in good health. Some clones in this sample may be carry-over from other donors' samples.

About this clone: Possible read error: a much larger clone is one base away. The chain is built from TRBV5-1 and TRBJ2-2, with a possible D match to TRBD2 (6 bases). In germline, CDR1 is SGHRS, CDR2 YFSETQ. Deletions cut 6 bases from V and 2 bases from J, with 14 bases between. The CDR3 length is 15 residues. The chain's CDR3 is CASNFGAGNTGELFF. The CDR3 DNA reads TGCGCCAGCAACTTTGGGGCGGGAAACACCGGGGAGCTGTTTTTT. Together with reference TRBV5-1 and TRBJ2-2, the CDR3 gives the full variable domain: KAGVTQTPRYLIKTRGQQVTLSCSPISGHRSVSWYQQTPGQGLQFLFEYFSETQRNKGNFPGRFSGRQFSNSRSEMNVSTLELGDSALYLCASNFGAGNTGELFFGEGSRLTVL.

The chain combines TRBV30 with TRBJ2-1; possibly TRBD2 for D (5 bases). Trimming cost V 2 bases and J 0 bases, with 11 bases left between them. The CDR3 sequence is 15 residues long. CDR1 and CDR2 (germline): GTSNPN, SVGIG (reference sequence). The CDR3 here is CAWSRGAGSYNEQFF. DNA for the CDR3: TGTGCCTGGAGTCGAGGCGCGGGCTCCTACAATGAGCAGTTCTTC.

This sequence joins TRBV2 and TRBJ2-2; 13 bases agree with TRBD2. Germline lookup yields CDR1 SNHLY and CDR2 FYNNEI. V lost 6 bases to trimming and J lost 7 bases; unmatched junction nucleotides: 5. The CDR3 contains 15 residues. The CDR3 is CASRGLAGANGELFF. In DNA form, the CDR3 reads TGTGCCAGCAGAGGACTAGCGGGAGCGAACGGGGAGCTGTTTTTT.

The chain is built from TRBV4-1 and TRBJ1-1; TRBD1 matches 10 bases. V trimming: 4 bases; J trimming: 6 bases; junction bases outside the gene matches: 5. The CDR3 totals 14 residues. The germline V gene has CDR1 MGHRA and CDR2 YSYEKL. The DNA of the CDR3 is TGCGCCAGCAGCCCCACGACAGGGGGCTCTGAAGCTTTCTTT. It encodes CASSPTTGGSEAFF.

CDR3 sequence reads: CASSCGGPQETQYF. CDR3 sequence (DNA): TGTGCCAGCAGCTGCGGGGGGCCCCAAGAGACCCAGTACTTC. The V call is TRBV21-1, the J call TRBJ2-5; the table assigns TRBD2, which was not confirmed against the DNA. TRBV21-1 represents a pseudogene. This CDR3 region has 14 residues.

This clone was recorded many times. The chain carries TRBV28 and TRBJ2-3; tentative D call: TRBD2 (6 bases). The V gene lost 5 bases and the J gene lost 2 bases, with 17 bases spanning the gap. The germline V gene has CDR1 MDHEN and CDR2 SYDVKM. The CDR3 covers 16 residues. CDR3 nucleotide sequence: TGTGCCAGCAGTCCTTATGGGGCGGGGCACACAGATACGCAGTATTTT. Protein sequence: CASSPYGAGHTDTQYF.

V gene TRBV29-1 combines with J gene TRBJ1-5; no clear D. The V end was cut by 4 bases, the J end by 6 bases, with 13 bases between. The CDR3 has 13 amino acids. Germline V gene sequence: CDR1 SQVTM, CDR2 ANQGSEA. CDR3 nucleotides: TGCAGCGTTGTTATTAGGGTGGGTCAGCCCCAGCATTTT. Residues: CSVVIRVGQPQHF. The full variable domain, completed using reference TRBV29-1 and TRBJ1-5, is SAVISQKPSRDICQRGTSLTIQCQVDSQVTMMFWYRQQPGQSLTLIATANQGSEATYESGFVIDKFPISRPNLTFSTLTVSNMSPEDSSIYLCSVVIRVGQPQHFGDGTRLSIL.

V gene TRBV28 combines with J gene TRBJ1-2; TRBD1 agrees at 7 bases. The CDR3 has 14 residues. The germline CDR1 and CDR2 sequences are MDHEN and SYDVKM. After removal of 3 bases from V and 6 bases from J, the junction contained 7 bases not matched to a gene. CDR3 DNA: TGTGCCAGCAGTTTTGGGTTCAGGGGGAATGGCTACACCTTC. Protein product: CASSFGFRGNGYTF.